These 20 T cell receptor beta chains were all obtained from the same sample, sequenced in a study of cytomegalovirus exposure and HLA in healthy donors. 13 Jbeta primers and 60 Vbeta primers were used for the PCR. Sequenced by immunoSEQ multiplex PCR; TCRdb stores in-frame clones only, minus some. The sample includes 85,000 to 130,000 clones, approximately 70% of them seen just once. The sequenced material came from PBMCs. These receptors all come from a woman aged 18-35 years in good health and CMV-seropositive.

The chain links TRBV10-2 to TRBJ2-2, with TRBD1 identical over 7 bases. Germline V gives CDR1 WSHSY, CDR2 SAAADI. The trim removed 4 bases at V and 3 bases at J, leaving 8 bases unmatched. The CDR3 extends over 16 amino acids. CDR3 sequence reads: CASSGGKGAYTGELFF. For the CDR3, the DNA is TGCGCCAGCAGTGGCGGAAAGGGGGCGTACACCGGGGAGCTGTTTTTT.

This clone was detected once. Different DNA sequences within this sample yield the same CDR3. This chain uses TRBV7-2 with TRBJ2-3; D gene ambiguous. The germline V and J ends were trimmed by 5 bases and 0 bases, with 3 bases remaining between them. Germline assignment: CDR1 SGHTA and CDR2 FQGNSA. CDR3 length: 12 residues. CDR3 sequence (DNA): TGTGCCAGCAGCCCTAGCACAGATACGCAGTATTTT. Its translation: CASSPSTDTQYF.

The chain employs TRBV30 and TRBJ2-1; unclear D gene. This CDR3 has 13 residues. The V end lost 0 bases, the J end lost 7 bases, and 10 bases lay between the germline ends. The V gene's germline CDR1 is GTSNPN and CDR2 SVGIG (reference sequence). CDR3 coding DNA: TGTGCCTGGAGTGTCGGCAGGTTGAATGAGCAGTTCTTC. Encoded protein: CAWSVGRLNEQFF.

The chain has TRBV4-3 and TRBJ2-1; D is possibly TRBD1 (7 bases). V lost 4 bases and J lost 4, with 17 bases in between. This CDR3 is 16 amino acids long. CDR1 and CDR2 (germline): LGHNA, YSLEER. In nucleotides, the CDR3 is TGCGCCAGCAGCCGCCAGGGGGACTCGACTTACAATGAGCAGTTCTTC. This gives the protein CASSRQGDSTYNEQFF.

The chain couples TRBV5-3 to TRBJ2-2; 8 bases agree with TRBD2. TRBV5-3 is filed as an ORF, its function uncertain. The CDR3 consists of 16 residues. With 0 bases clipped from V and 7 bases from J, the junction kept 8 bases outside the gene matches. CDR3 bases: TGTGCCAGAAGCTTGGTAATTCAGCGGGAGAACGGGGAGCTGTTTTTT. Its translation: CARSLVIQRENGELFF.

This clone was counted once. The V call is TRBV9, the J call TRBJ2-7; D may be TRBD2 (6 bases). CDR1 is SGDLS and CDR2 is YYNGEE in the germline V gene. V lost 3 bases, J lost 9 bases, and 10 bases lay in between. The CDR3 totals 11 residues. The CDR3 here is CASSGPGGQYF. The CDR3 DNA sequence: TGTGCCAGCAGCGGACCCGGGGGGCAGTACTTC.

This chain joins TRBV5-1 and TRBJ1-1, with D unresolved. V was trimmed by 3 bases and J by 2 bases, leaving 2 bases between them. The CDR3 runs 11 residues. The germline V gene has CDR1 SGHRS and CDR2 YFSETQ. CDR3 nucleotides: TGCGCCAGCAGCTCAAACACTGAAGCTTTCTTT. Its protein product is CASSSNTEAFF.

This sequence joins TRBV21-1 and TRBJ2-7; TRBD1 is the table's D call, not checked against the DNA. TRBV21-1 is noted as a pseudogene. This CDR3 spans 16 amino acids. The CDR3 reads CASSKVGTGRSPEQYF. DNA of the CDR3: TGTGCCAGCAGCAAAGTAGGGACAGGGAGGTCTCCCGAGCAGTACTTC.

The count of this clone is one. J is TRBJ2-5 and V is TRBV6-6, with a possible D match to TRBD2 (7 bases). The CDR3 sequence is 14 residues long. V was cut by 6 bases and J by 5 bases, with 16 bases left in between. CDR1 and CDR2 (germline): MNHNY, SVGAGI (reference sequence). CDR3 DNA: TGTGCCAGCAGGGCCCCAGGGGAGGGGGAGACCCAGTACTTC. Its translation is CASRAPGEGETQYF.

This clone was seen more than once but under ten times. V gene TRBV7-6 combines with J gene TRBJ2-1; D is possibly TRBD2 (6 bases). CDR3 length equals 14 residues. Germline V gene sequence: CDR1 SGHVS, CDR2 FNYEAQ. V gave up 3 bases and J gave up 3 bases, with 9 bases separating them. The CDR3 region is CASSLGLNYNEQFF. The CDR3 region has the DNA TGTGCCAGCAGCTTGGGACTCAACTACAATGAGCAGTTCTTC. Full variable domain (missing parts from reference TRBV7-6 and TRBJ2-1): GAGVSQSPRYKVTKRGQDVALRCDPISGHVSLYWYRQALGQGPEFLTYFNYEAQQDKSGLPNDRFSAERPEGSISTLTIQRTEQRDSAMYRCASSLGLNYNEQFFGPGTRLTVL.

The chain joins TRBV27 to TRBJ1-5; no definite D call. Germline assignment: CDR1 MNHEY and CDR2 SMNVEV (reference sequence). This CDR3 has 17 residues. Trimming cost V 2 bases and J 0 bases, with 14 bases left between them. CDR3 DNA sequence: TGTGCCAGCAGTTTAGTGGGCAGTACCTATAGCAATCAGCCCCAGCATTTT. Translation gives CASSLVGSTYSNQPQHF.

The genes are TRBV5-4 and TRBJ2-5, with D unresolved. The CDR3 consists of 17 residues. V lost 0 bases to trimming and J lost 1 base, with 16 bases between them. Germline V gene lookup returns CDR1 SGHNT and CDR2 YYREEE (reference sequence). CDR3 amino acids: CASSLDGPAASQETQYF. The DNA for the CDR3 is TGTGCCAGCAGCTTGGATGGGCCCGCAGCCAGCCAAGAGACCCAGTACTTC.

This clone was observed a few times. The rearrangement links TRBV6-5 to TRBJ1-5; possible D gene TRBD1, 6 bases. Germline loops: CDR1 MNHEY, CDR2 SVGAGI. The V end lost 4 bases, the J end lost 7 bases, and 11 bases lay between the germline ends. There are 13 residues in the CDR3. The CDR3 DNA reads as TGTGCCAGCAGTTCGCAGGGGTTCCAGCCCCAGCATTTT. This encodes CASSSQGFQPQHF.

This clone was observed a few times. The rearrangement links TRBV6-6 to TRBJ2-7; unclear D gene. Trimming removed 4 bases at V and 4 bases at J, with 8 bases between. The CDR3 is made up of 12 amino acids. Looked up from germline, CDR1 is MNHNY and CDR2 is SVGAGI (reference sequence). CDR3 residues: CASSFTAYEQYF. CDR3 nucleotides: TGTGCCAGCAGTTTCACAGCTTACGAGCAGTACTTC.

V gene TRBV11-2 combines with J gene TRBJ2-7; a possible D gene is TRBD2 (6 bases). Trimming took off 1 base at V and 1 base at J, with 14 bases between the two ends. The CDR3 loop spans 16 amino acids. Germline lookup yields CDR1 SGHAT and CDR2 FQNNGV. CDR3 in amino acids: CASSLGGGIGSYEQYF. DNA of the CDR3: TGTGCCAGCAGCTTAGGCGGCGGGATTGGGTCCTACGAGCAGTACTTC.

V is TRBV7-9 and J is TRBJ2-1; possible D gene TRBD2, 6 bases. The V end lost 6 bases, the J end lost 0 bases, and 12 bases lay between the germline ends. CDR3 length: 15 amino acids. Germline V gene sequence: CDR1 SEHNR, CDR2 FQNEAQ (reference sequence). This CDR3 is CASSHSGSSYNEQFF. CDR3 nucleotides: TGTGCCAGCAGTCATAGCGGTAGCTCCTACAATGAGCAGTTCTTC.

The CDR3 coding sequence is TGTGCCAGCAGCTTACCTACAGCCAAAAACATTCAGTACTTC. Translation: CASSLPTAKNIQYF. The chain has TRBV7-2 and TRBJ2-4; D is undetermined. CDR1 and CDR2 (germline): SGHTA, FQGNSA. The V gene lost 2 bases and the J gene lost 0 bases, with 5 bases spanning the gap. The CDR3 covers 14 residues.

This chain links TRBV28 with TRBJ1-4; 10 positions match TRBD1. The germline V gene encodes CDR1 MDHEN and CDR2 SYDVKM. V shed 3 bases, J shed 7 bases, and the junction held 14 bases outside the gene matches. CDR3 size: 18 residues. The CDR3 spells CASSFFISLGQGVEKLFF. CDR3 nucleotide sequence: TGTGCCAGCAGTTTTTTTATCTCGTTAGGACAGGGGGTTGAAAAACTGTTTTTT.

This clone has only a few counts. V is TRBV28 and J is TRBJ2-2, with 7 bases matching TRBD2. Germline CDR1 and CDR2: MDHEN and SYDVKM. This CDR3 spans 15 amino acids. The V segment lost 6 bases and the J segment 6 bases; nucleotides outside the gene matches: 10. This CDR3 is CASRPGGRGAGELFF. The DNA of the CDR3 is TGTGCCAGCAGGCCGGGCGGGAGAGGGGCCGGGGAGCTGTTTTTT.

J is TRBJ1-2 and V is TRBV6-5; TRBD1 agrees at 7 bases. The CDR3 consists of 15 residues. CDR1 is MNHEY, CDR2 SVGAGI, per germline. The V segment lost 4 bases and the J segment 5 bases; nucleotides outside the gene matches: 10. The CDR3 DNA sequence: TGTGCCAGCAGTTTCCCCGGGACAGATCTTTATGGCTACACCTTC. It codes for CASSFPGTDLYGYTF.